The 24 T cell receptor beta chains presented below share a single source sample, sequenced in a study of blood T cell repertoires in COVID-19. Clones were sequenced by immunoSEQ multiplex PCR, and TCRdb holds only the in-frame ones, with some missing. There are around 170,000 clones in the sample; 70% to 90% occur only once, and about 2.6% lies in the top ten. The specimen sequenced was peripheral blood. The receptors shown here come from a man between 60 and 70 years old with acute or convalescent COVID-19.

The chain uses TRBV2 and TRBJ1-6, with D possibly matching TRBD1 (6 bases). V lost 6 bases and J lost 8, with 17 bases in between. Per germline, CDR1 SNHLY and CDR2 FYNNEI. This CDR3 spans 15 amino acids. The CDR3 DNA reads as TGTGCCAGCAGGGCCTTGACAGGATTTGATTCACCCCTCCACTTT. It codes for CASRALTGFDSPLHF. Complete variable domain (other parts from reference TRBV2 and TRBJ1-6): EPEVTQTPSHQVTQMGQEVILRCVPISNHLYFYWYRQILGQKVEFLVSFYNNEISEKSEIFDDQFSVERPDGSNFTLKIRSTKLEDSAMYFCASRALTGFDSPLHFGNGTRLTVT.

This clone was detected once. The chain has TRBV2 and TRBJ1-1; a possible D gene is TRBD1 (6 bases). There are 15 residues in the CDR3. CDR1 SNHLY and CDR2 FYNNEI come from the germline V gene. Trimming pared 7 bases from V and 8 bases from J, leaving 23 bases between. DNA of the CDR3: TGTGCCAGCACCCGAGTGGGCAGGGGCTTTGGGGAAGCTTTCTTT. It encodes CASTRVGRGFGEAFF.

This clone appeared once. The germline gene is not matched at one end of the junction; a read error may be the cause. The chain couples TRBV6-5 to TRBJ2-3, with D hard to call. There are 10 residues in the CDR3. Germline values: CDR1 MNHEY, CDR2 SVGAGI. This chain's CDR3 is CASSRDTQYF. CDR3 DNA: TGTGCCAGCAGCAGAGATACGCAGTATTTT.

The rearrangement joins TRBV2 to TRBJ2-5; TRBD2 aligns across 8 bases. CDR1 is SNHLY and CDR2 is FYNNEI in the germline V gene. Unmatched junction bases numbered 0, after V lost 6 bases and J lost 3 bases. The length of the CDR3 is 12 residues. The CDR3 here is CASRLAEETQYF. The DNA for the CDR3 is TGTGCCAGCAGACTAGCGGAAGAGACCCAGTACTTC.

The V and J genes are TRBV7-2 and TRBJ1-2, with TRBD1 matching 9 bases. The CDR3 is 15 residues long. The V gene end was trimmed by 5 bases and the J gene end by 7 bases; junction bases not matched to a gene: 11. Germline values: CDR1 SGHTA, CDR2 FQGNSA. The CDR3 loop is CASSPRTGERSGYTF. The CDR3 DNA reads as TGTGCCAGCAGCCCCCGGACAGGGGAACGGAGTGGCTACACCTTC.

The J gene is TRBJ2-2, the V gene TRBV5-4; the match to TRBD1 covers 8 bases. The CDR3 has 15 residues. J lost 5 bases, V lost 4 bases, and 7 bases had no gene match. Germline values: CDR1 SGHNT, CDR2 YYREEE (reference sequence). Here the CDR3 reads CASSTRGRSTGELFF. The DNA for the CDR3 is TGTGCCAGCAGCACCAGGGGGCGTTCTACCGGGGAGCTGTTTTTT.

V gene TRBV3-1 (or the pseudogene TRBV3-2) combines with J gene TRBJ1-2; a possible D gene is TRBD1 (5 bases). The CDR3 extends over 14 amino acids. Germline CDR1 reads LGHDT; CDR2 reads YNNKEL (reference sequence). The ends were cut back, 5 bases at V and 7 bases at J, with 17 bases in the middle. CDR3 amino acids: CASSFTGGGTGYTF. The CDR3 nucleotides read TGTGCCAGCAGCTTCACTGGGGGAGGTACTGGCTACACCTTC.

The rearrangement links TRBV7-2 to TRBJ2-1, with TRBD1 matching over 8 bases. CDR3 size: 13 residues. V gave up 4 bases and J gave up 8 bases; unmatched junction bases: 4. Germline V gene sequence: CDR1 SGHTA, CDR2 FQGNSA. CDR3 residues: CASSWTGFDEQFF. CDR3 in DNA: TGTGCCAGCAGCTGGACAGGGTTCGATGAGCAGTTCTTC.

The chain employs TRBV19 and TRBJ2-3, with D possibly matching TRBD1 (5 bases). V was cut by 0 bases and J by 3 bases, with 25 bases left in between. CDR1 LNHDA and CDR2 SQIVND come from the germline V gene (reference sequence). The CDR3 runs 20 residues. This CDR3 is CASSIDPNAGPRVGTDTQYF. As DNA, the CDR3 is TGTGCCAGTAGTATAGATCCCAACGCCGGCCCCAGGGTTGGTACAGATACGCAGTATTTT.

The chain uses TRBV6-5 and TRBJ1-4, with D unclear. V lost 8 bases and J 7 bases, leaving 8 bases between the germline ends. The CDR3 is 11 amino acids. CDR1 is MNHEY and CDR2 is SVGAGI in the germline V gene. CDR3 DNA: TGTGCCAGCGCGAACCGTGAAAAACTGTTTTTT. Translation gives CASANREKLFF.

This rearrangement joins TRBV27 to TRBJ1-5; D gene ambiguous. Germline V gene data show CDR1 as MNHEY and CDR2 as SMNVEV (reference sequence). V was pared by 6 bases and J by 2 bases, with 8 bases between. The CDR3 extends over 13 amino acids. The DNA for the CDR3 is TGTGCCAGCAGACTGCACGGCAATCAGCCCCAGCATTTT. Protein sequence: CASRLHGNQPQHF.

The chain is built from TRBV6-5 and TRBJ2-7; 7 bases map to TRBD1. Looked up from germline, CDR1 is MNHEY and CDR2 is SVGAGI. V dropped 6 bases and J dropped 3; count of bases not matched to a gene: 11. The CDR3 totals 15 residues. Here the CDR3 reads CASSAPGQRDYEQYF. The DNA of the CDR3 is TGTGCCAGCAGCGCCCCGGGACAGAGGGACTACGAGCAGTACTTC.

The CDR3 protein is CASSQEVPGTRGANVLTF. The CDR3 DNA reads TGCGCCAGCAGCCAAGAGGTCCCCGGGACACGAGGGGCCAACGTCCTGACTTTC. The rearrangement links TRBV4-3 to TRBJ2-6; D is perhaps TRBD1 (6 bases). V gave up 0 bases and J gave up 4 bases, with 16 bases separating them. The CDR3 is made up of 18 amino acids. CDR1 and CDR2 (germline): LGHNA, YSLEER.

This clone has only one observation. This sequence joins TRBV3-1 (or the pseudogene TRBV3-2) and TRBJ1-1, with no clear D. This CDR3 spans 12 amino acids. The V gene lost 7 bases and the J gene lost 1 base, with 7 bases spanning the gap. Germline V gene data show CDR1 as LGHDT and CDR2 as YNNKEL (reference sequence). CDR3 bases: TGTGCCAGCACCATGAGGAACACTGAAGCTTTCTTT. Protein: CASTMRNTEAFF.

The sample holds a few counts of this clone. J is TRBJ2-7 and V is TRBV6-2 or TRBV6-3; 10 bases map to TRBD2. V was pared by 6 bases and J by 2 bases, with 7 bases of the junction left unmatched. CDR3 length equals 15 residues. The germline V gene has CDR1 MNHEY and CDR2 SVGEGT. In nucleotides, the CDR3 is TGTGCCAGCAGCTCCCCTAGCGGGGGTACCTACGAGCAGTACTTC. This translates into CASSSPSGGTYEQYF.

The chain has TRBV7-9 and TRBJ2-1; TRBD2 agrees at 13 bases. This CDR3 contains 14 residues. Losses at the gene ends were 10 bases for V and 12 bases for J; bases not matched to a gene: 12. CDR1 is SEHNR and CDR2 is FQNEAQ in the germline V gene (reference sequence). This CDR3 reads CATTLTSGGARQFF. The CDR3 DNA sequence: TGTGCCACCACACTTACTAGCGGGGGGGCCAGGCAGTTCTTC.

The DNA for the CDR3 is TGTGCCAGCAGCGTCGGGGGACCCGGGGAGCTGTTTTTT. Protein: CASSVGGPGELFF. The gene calls are TRBV9 and TRBJ2-2; TRBD2 might be the D (6 bases). CDR3 length: 13 amino acids. V lost 2 bases, J lost 6 bases, and 8 bases lay in between. Per germline, CDR1 SGDLS and CDR2 YYNGEE.

The rearrangement uses TRBV7-2 and TRBJ2-3; D is unclear. The V end was cut by 5 bases, the J end by 0 bases, with 9 bases between. There are 14 residues in the CDR3. CDR1 SGHTA and CDR2 FQGNSA come from the germline V gene. CDR3 sequence (DNA): TGTGCCAGCAGCCTGACAACTAGCACAGATACGCAGTATTTT. This sequence encodes CASSLTTSTDTQYF.

J is TRBJ1-2 and V is TRBV24-1; 8 positions match TRBD1. V lost 10 bases to trimming and J lost 3 bases; unmatched junction nucleotides: 6. The CDR3 totals 13 residues. CDR1 KGHDR and CDR2 SFDVKD come from the germline V gene. CDR3 in DNA: TGTGCCACATCCCAGACAGGGGACTATGGCTACACCTTC. Translated, it gives CATSQTGDYGYTF.

The chain is built from TRBV9 and TRBJ1-2, with TRBD1 as a possible D gene (6 bases). The CDR3 runs 15 residues. CDR1 is SGDLS, CDR2 YYNGEE, per germline. With 2 bases removed from V and 7 bases from J, the gap between germline ends came to 18 bases. This CDR3 reads CASSVSHKGVFGYTF. In DNA form, the CDR3 reads TGTGCCAGCAGCGTGTCCCACAAGGGGGTTTTTGGCTACACCTTC.

The CDR3 DNA sequence: TGTGCCAGCAGTTACGGGTCCGCTAGCGGGGGTTACGAGCAGTACTTC. Protein: CASSYGSASGGYEQYF. V and J are TRBV6-2 or TRBV6-3 and TRBJ2-7; 10 bases agree with TRBD2. CDR3 size: 16 residues. V lost 2 bases to trimming and J lost 4 bases; unmatched junction nucleotides: 8. CDR1 and CDR2 from the germline V gene are MNHEY and SVGEGT.

The V gene is TRBV10-3, the J gene TRBJ1-2; D is uncertain. Germline CDR1 is ENHRY and CDR2 is SYGVKD. This CDR3 comprises 16 residues. The germline V and J ends were trimmed by 4 bases and 2 bases, with 17 bases remaining between them. In nucleotides, the CDR3 is TGTGCCATCAGTGCATTGGTTCAGTCTGCCAACTATGGCTACACCTTC. Residues: CAISALVQSANYGYTF.

This clone is a singleton in its sample. V gene TRBV30 combines with J gene TRBJ1-3; no definite D call. V was cut by 1 base and J by 1 base, with 5 bases left in between. This CDR3 is 13 amino acids long. The germline CDR1 and CDR2 sequences are GTSNPN and SVGIG (reference sequence). The CDR3 is CAWSGGSGNTIYF. DNA for the CDR3: TGTGCCTGGAGTGGCGGGTCTGGAAACACCATATATTTT.

This rearrangement joins TRBV20-1 to TRBJ1-2, with 7 bases identical to TRBD1. CDR3 length equals 11 residues. The germline V gene has CDR1 DFQATT and CDR2 SNEGSKA (reference sequence). Unmatched junction bases numbered 4, after V lost 7 bases and J lost 5 bases. CDR3 sequence: CSVPTGYGYTF. The CDR3 DNA is TGCAGTGTCCCGACAGGGTATGGCTACACCTTC.